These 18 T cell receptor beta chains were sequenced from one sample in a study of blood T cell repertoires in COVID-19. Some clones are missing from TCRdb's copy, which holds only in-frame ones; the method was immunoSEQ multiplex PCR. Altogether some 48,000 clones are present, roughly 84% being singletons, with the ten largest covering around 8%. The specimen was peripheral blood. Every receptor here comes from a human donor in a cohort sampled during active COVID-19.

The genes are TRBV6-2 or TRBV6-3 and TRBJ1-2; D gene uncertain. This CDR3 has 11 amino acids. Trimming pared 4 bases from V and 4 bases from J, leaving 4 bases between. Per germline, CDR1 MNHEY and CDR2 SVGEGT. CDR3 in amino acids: CASSSGYGYTF. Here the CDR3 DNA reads TGTGCCAGCAGTTCCGGCTATGGCTACACCTTC.

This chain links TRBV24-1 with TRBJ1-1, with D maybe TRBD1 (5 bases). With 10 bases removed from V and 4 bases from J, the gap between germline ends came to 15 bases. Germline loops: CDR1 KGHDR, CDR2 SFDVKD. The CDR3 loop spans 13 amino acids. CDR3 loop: CATADGGSTEAFF. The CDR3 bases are TGTGCCACTGCGGACGGGGGGAGCACTGAAGCTTTCTTT.

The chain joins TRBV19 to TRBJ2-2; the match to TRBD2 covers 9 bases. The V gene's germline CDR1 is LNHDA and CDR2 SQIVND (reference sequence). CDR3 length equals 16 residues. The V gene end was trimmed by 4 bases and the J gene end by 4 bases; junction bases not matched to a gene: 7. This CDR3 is CASSTFSGSGTGELFF. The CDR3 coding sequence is TGTGCCAGTAGTACCTTTAGCGGGAGTGGCACCGGGGAGCTGTTTTTT.

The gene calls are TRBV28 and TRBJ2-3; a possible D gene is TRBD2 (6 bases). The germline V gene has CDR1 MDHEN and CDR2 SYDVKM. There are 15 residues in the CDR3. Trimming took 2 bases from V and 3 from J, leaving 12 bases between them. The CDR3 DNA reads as TGTGCCAGCAGTTTAGGAGGGAGTGTGACAGATACGCAGTATTTT. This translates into CASSLGGSVTDTQYF. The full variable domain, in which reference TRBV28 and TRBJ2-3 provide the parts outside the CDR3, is DVKVTQSSRYLVKRTGEKVFLECVQDMDHENMFWYRQDPGLGLRLIYFSYDVKMKEKGDIPEGYSVSREKKERFSLILESASTNQTSMYLCASSLGGSVTDTQYFGPGTRLTVL.

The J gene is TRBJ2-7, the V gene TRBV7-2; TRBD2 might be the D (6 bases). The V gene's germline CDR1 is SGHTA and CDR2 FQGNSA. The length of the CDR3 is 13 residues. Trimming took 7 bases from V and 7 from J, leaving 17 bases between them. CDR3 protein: CASNQGDSWEQYF. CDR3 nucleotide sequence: TGTGCCAGCAACCAAGGGGACTCGTGGGAGCAGTACTTC.

The CDR3 DNA reads TGTGCCAGCAGTTTACCCCTAGGGGTTTCTGGAAACACCATATATTTT. It translates to CASSLPLGVSGNTIYF. The chain combines TRBV28 with TRBJ1-3, with a possible D match to TRBD1 (5 bases). The CDR3 length is 16 residues. V lost 2 bases to trimming and J lost 1 base, with 12 bases between them. Germline V gene data show CDR1 as MDHEN and CDR2 as SYDVKM.

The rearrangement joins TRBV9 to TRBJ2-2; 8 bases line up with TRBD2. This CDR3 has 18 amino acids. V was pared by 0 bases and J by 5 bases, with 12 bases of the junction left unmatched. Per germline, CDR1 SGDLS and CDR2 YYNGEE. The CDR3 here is CASSVALADGLGTGELFF. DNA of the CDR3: TGTGCCAGCAGCGTAGCACTAGCGGATGGGCTAGGAACCGGGGAGCTGTTTTTT.

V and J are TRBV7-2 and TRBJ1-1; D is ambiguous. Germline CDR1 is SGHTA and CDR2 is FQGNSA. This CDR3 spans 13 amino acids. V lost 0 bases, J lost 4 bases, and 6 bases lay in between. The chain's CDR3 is CASSLALSTEAFF. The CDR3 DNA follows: TGTGCCAGCAGCTTAGCGTTGAGCACTGAAGCTTTCTTT.

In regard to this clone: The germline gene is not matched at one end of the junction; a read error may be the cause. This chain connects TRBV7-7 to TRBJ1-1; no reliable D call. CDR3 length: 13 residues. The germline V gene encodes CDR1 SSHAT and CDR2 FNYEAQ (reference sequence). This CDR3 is CASSLDAGAEAFF. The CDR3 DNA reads TGTGCTAGCAGCTTAGATGCCGGGGCTGAAGCTTTCTTT. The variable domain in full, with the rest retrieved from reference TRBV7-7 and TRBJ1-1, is GAGVSQSPRYKVTKRGQDVTLRCDPISSHATLYWYQQALGQGPEFLTYFNYEAQPDKSGLPSDRFSAERPEGSISTLTIQRTEQRDSAMYRCASSLDAGAEAFFGQGTRLTVV.

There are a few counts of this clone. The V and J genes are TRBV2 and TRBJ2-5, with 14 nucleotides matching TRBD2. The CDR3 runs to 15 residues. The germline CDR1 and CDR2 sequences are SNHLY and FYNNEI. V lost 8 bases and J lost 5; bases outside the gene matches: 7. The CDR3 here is CASGGTSGSGETQYF. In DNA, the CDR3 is TGTGCCAGCGGGGGGACTAGCGGGAGTGGTGAGACCCAGTACTTC.

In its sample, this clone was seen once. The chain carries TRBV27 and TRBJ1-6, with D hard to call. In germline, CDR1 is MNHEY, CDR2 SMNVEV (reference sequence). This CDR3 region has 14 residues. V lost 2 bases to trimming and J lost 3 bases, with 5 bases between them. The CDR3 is CASSLQVYNSPLHF. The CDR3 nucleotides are TGTGCCAGCAGTTTACAGGTCTATAATTCACCCCTCCACTTT.

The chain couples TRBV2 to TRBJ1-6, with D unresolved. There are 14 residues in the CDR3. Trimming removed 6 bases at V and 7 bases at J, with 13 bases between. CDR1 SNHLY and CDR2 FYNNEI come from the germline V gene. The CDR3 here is CASSVDNSNSPLHF. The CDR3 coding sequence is TGTGCCAGCAGCGTCGACAATTCCAATTCACCCCTCCACTTT. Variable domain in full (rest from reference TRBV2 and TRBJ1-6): EPEVTQTPSHQVTQMGQEVILRCVPISNHLYFYWYRQILGQKVEFLVSFYNNEISEKSEIFDDQFSVERPDGSNFTLKIRSTKLEDSAMYFCASSVDNSNSPLHFGNGTRLTVT.

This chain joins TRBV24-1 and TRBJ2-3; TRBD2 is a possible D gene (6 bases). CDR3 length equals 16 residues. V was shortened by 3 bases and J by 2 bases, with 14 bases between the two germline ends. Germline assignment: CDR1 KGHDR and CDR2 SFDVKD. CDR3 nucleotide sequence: TGTGCCACCAGTGATGGACTCCGGGGGACCACAGATACGCAGTATTTT. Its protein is CATSDGLRGTTDTQYF.

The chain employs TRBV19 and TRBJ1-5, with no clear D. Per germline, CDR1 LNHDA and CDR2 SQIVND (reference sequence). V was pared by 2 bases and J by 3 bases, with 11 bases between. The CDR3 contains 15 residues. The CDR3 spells CASSISQPYNQPQHF. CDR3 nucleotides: TGTGCCAGTAGTATATCACAGCCCTACAATCAGCCCCAGCATTTT.

CDR3 region: CASSEREGTAFF. The CDR3 DNA follows: TGTGCCAGCAGTGAACGGGAGGGGACGGCTTTCTTT. The chain recombines TRBV2 with TRBJ1-1; the D gene is possibly TRBD1 (5 bases). This CDR3 region has 12 residues. Trimming shortened V by 2 bases and J by 11 bases, and 12 bases separated the two germline ends. CDR1 and CDR2 (germline): SNHLY, FYNNEI.

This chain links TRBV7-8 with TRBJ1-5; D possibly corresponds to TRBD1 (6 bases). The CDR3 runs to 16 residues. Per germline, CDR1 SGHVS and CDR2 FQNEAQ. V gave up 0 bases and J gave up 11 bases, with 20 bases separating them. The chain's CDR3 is CASSLARTAPLVAQHF. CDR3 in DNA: TGTGCCAGCAGCTTAGCCCGGACAGCCCCACTCGTGGCCCAGCATTTT. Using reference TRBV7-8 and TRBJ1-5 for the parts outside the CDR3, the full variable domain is GAGVSQSPRYKVAKRGQDVALRCDPISGHVSLFWYQQALGQGPEFLTYFQNEAQLDKSGLPSDRFFAERPEGSVSTLKIQRTQQEDSAVYLCASSLARTAPLVAQHFGDGTRLSIL.

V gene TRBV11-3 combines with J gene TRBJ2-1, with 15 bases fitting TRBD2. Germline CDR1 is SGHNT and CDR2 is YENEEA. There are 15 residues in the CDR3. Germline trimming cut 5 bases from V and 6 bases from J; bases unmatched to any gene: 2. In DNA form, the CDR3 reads TGTGCCAGCAGCAAGGGACTAGCGGGAGGCAATGAGCAGTTCTTC. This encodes CASSKGLAGGNEQFF.

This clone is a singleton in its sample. This chain's CDR3 is CASNGGRNSYEQYF. In DNA form, the CDR3 reads TGTGCCAGCAACGGGGGACGGAACTCCTACGAGCAGTACTTC. The chain employs TRBV7-2 and TRBJ2-7; tentative D call: TRBD2 (6 bases). Trimming cost V 7 bases and J 0 bases, with 13 bases left between them. CDR3 length: 14 amino acids. Germline V gene sequence: CDR1 SGHTA, CDR2 FQGNSA. The full variable domain, its missing parts supplied by reference TRBV7-2 and TRBJ2-7, is GAGVSQSPSNKVTEKGKDVELRCDPISGHTALYWYRQSLGQGLEFLIYFQGNSAPDKSGLPSDRFSAERTGGSVSTLTIQRTQQEDSAVYLCASNGGRNSYEQYFGPGTRLTVT.